Following are 22 T cell receptor beta chains from one sample sequenced in a study of blood T cell repertoires in COVID-19 (dated by TCRdb to the early 2020s). The method behind the library was the immunoSEQ multiplex PCR assay. TCRdb re-hosts the immuneACCESS table, in-frame sequences only. Its copies lack some clones; in the studies checked, an unresolved V gene accounts for under half of them, and the cause for the rest is not known. This sample holds roughly 300,000 clones; roughly 85% were observed only once. 7.5% to 10% of the sample lies in the top ten. The sequencing input was peripheral blood. All receptors come from a woman aged 50 to 65 who had recovered from COVID-19.

This clone was counted at least ten times. V gene TRBV28 combines with J gene TRBJ2-1, with 15 bases identical to TRBD2. Trimming cost V 4 bases and J 9 bases; bases outside gene matches: 10. Germline V gives CDR1 MDHEN, CDR2 SYDVKM. This CDR3 region has 17 residues. The CDR3 nucleotides read TGTGCCAGCAGTTCAACATGGACTAGCGGGAGGGACGGTGAGCAGTTCTTC. This codes for CASSSTWTSGRDGEQFF.

The rearrangement links TRBV2 to TRBJ2-7; 7 bases are a match to TRBD1. CDR1 is SNHLY, CDR2 FYNNEI, per germline. J was trimmed by 2 bases and V by 5 bases; bases with no gene match: 9. CDR3 size: 15 residues. CDR3 sequence (DNA): TGTGCCAGCAGTTCTACTTCCGACAGGGCCTACGAGCAGTACTTC. As protein: CASSSTSDRAYEQYF.

This clone was seen a single time. The chain links TRBV3-1 (or the pseudogene TRBV3-2) to TRBJ2-2; 13 positions match TRBD2. Germline trimming cut 4 bases from V and 6 bases from J; bases unmatched to any gene: 5. The germline V gene encodes CDR1 LGHDT and CDR2 YNNKEL (reference sequence). There are 16 residues in the CDR3. CDR3 in amino acids: CASSRWTSGSSGELFF. In DNA form, the CDR3 reads TGTGCCAGCAGCCGCTGGACTAGCGGGAGTTCCGGGGAGCTGTTTTTT.

The sample holds a few counts of this clone. Here the CDR3 DNA reads TGTGCCAGTAGTGTTAGGACAGGGGATAGTTACGAGCAGTACTTC. Translated, it gives CASSVRTGDSYEQYF. The rearrangement uses TRBV19 and TRBJ2-7; 9 nucleotides align to TRBD1. The germline gives CDR1 LNHDA, CDR2 SQIVND (reference sequence). This CDR3 contains 15 residues. After removal of 5 bases from V and 4 bases from J, the junction contained 9 bases not matched to a gene.

The chain combines TRBV28 with TRBJ2-2; a weak D match, TRBD1 (6 bases). The V end lost 6 bases, the J end lost 6 bases, and 14 bases lay between the germline ends. Germline values: CDR1 MDHEN, CDR2 SYDVKM. The CDR3 covers 14 residues. CDR3 DNA sequence: TGTGCCAGCAGACGATCAGGGGTTCCCGGGGAGCTGTTTTTT. Its protein product is CASRRSGVPGELFF.

This clone showed up just once. V is TRBV5-5 and J is TRBJ1-4; weak D call: TRBD1 (6 bases). V was trimmed by 4 bases and J by 4 bases, leaving 11 bases between them. This CDR3 region has 14 residues. The germline V gene encodes CDR1 SGHKS and CDR2 YYEKEE (reference sequence). The CDR3 sequence is CASSPGQINEKLFF. In DNA, the CDR3 is TGTGCCAGCAGCCCAGGACAGATTAATGAAAAACTGTTTTTT.

This chain connects TRBV28 to TRBJ2-1; 8 nucleotides agree with TRBD2. The J segment lost 9 bases and the V segment lost 3 bases, leaving 7 bases of the junction unmatched. Germline V gene data show CDR1 as MDHEN and CDR2 as SYDVKM. The CDR3 has 14 amino acids. The CDR3 DNA follows: TGTGCCAGCAGTTTTGGGCGGGGGGTAGGTGAGCAGTTCTTC. Translation: CASSFGRGVGEQFF. Full variable domain (missing parts from reference TRBV28 and TRBJ2-1): DVKVTQSSRYLVKRTGEKVFLECVQDMDHENMFWYRQDPGLGLRLIYFSYDVKMKEKGDIPEGYSVSREKKERFSLILESASTNQTSMYLCASSFGRGVGEQFFGPGTRLTVL.

V usage is TRBV28 and J usage is TRBJ1-1; 7 bases align to TRBD1. Germline values: CDR1 MDHEN, CDR2 SYDVKM. This CDR3 comprises 15 residues. V shed 4 bases, J shed 4 bases, and the junction held 9 bases outside the gene matches. DNA of the CDR3: TGTGCCAGCAGTTGGAGGGGGCTCTGGGGCACTGAAGCTTTCTTT. Translated, it gives CASSWRGLWGTEAFF.

The chain combines TRBV7-8 with TRBJ2-3; 9 positions match TRBD2. Germline CDR1 reads SGHVS; CDR2 reads FQNEAQ. The V segment lost 5 bases and the J segment 1 base; nucleotides outside the gene matches: 7. This CDR3 contains 16 residues. CDR3 DNA: TGTGCCAGCAGCCAGGGGCTAGCGGGGCGCACAGATACGCAGTATTTT. Its translation: CASSQGLAGRTDTQYF.

This CDR3 reads CASSRLADSYEQYF. Here the CDR3 DNA reads TGTGCCAGTAGTAGACTAGCGGACTCCTACGAGCAGTACTTC. The rearrangement joins TRBV6-5 to TRBJ2-7; 9 bases fit TRBD2. The germline V gene encodes CDR1 MNHEY and CDR2 SVGAGI. J was trimmed by 0 bases and V by 9 bases; bases with no gene match: 6. The CDR3 has 14 residues.

To note about this clone: The sample holds other DNA sequences that translate to the same CDR3. V is TRBV13 and J is TRBJ1-1; D gene ambiguous. Per the germline V gene, CDR1 is PRHDT and CDR2 is FYEKMQ (reference sequence). The CDR3 is 14 amino acids. V was cut by 0 bases and J by 1 base, with 6 bases left in between. The CDR3 coding sequence is TGTGCCAGCAGCTTAGGCGGAGGGAACACTGAAGCTTTCTTT. It codes for CASSLGGGNTEAFF.

V usage is TRBV2 and J usage is TRBJ2-3; D unresolved. This CDR3 has 11 residues. Germline lookup yields CDR1 SNHLY and CDR2 FYNNEI. Trimming took off 8 bases at V and 3 bases at J, with 6 bases between the two ends. The CDR3 nucleotides read TGTGCCAGCGTATATACAGATACGCAGTATTTT. Its protein product is CASVYTDTQYF.

The J gene is TRBJ2-4, the V gene TRBV3-1 (or the pseudogene TRBV3-2), with a weak D call TRBD2 (6 bases). The germline CDR1 and CDR2 sequences are LGHDT and YNNKEL (reference sequence). The CDR3 runs to 16 residues. The V gene lost 0 bases and the J gene lost 9 bases, with 18 bases spanning the gap. As DNA, the CDR3 is TGTGCCAGCAGCCAAGATAAGGTGGGGGGACGAGGCATTCAGTACTTC. Protein: CASSQDKVGGRGIQYF.

The CDR3 here is CASSYSQENTEAFF. The DNA for the CDR3 is TGTGCCAGCAGTTACTCACAGGAGAACACTGAAGCTTTCTTT. V and J are TRBV6-2 or TRBV6-3 and TRBJ1-1; TRBD1 might be the D (5 bases). The CDR3 sequence is 14 residues long. The V end lost 0 bases, the J end lost 1 base, and 6 bases lay between the germline ends. Germline V CDR1 and CDR2: MNHEY, SVGEGT.

This chain joins TRBV7-3 and TRBJ1-1; D is possibly TRBD1 (5 bases). This CDR3 is built from 15 residues. Trimming removed 0 bases at V and 6 bases at J, with 14 bases between. The germline V gene has CDR1 SGHTA and CDR2 FQGTGA. In DNA form, the CDR3 reads TGTGCCAGCAGCTTAACCGGGGGGAGTTTCGCTGAAGCTTTCTTT. This gives the protein CASSLTGGSFAEAFF.

This clone was found a few times. The rearrangement uses TRBV28 and TRBJ1-2, with TRBD1 matching over 7 bases. Germline CDR1 and CDR2: MDHEN and SYDVKM. V shed 6 bases, J shed 8 bases, and the junction held 9 bases outside the gene matches. The CDR3 has 13 amino acids. The CDR3 nucleotides read TGTGCCAGCAGCCTGACAGGGTCCCGCGGCTACACCTTC. Protein product: CASSLTGSRGYTF.

The rearrangement uses TRBV5-1 and TRBJ1-2; maybe TRBD1 (5 bases). The CDR3 length is 13 residues. V was cut by 4 bases and J by 4 bases, with 11 bases left in between. CDR1 and CDR2 from the germline V gene are SGHRS and YFSETQ. The CDR3 nucleotides are TGCGCCAGCAGCCCTGGGGGGTCCTATGGCTACACCTTC. It translates to CASSPGGSYGYTF.

V and J are TRBV7-3 and TRBJ2-7; the D gene is possibly TRBD2 (6 bases). This CDR3 region has 15 residues. Deletions cut 5 bases from V and 3 bases from J, with 17 bases between. Germline CDR1 and CDR2: SGHTA and FQGTGA. The CDR3 is CASSPAASEYYEQYF. The CDR3 DNA follows: TGTGCCAGCAGCCCGGCGGCTAGCGAATACTACGAGCAGTACTTC.

The CDR3 DNA reads as TGTGCCAGCACCCCACAGTATAATTCACCCCTCCACTTT. As protein: CASTPQYNSPLHF. V gene TRBV27 combines with J gene TRBJ1-6; D is unresolved. The length of the CDR3 is 13 residues. The germline V gene has CDR1 MNHEY and CDR2 SMNVEV (reference sequence). Trimming cost V 7 bases and J 4 bases, with 8 bases left between them.

CDR3 coding DNA: TGCGCCAGTACCCTCCTGGGGGGTTCTTATGGCTACACCTTC. It yields the protein CASTLLGGSYGYTF. The chain links TRBV4-3 to TRBJ1-2; D possibly corresponds to TRBD1 (5 bases). From germline, CDR1 is LGHNA and CDR2 YSLEER. The CDR3 is made up of 14 amino acids. Trimming cost V 9 bases and J 5 bases, with 19 bases left between them.

V gene TRBV10-3 combines with J gene TRBJ1-1, with D uncertain. The CDR3 consists of 13 residues. CDR1 and CDR2 (germline): ENHRY, SYGVKD. Trimming left V 3 bases short and J 6 bases short, with 11 bases between. CDR3 DNA: TGTGCCATCAGTGATGCTACAGTAGCTGAAGCTTTCTTT. Translation gives CAISDATVAEAFF.

The chain employs TRBV19 and TRBJ1-1; maybe TRBD1 (6 bases). The CDR3 length is 15 residues. In germline, CDR1 is LNHDA, CDR2 SQIVND (reference sequence). The V end lost 3 bases, the J end lost 0 bases, and 11 bases lay between the germline ends. The CDR3 DNA follows: TGTGCCAGTAGTATGGGGGCATCTATGAACACTGAAGCTTTCTTT. Amino acids: CASSMGASMNTEAFF.